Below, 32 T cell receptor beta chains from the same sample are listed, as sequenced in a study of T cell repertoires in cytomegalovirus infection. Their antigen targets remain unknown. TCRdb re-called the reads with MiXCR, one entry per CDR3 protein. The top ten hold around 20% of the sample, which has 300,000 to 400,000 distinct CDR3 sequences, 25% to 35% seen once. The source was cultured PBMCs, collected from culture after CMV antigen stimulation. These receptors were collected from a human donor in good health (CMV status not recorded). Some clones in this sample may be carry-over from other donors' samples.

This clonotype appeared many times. CDR3 sequence: CASSEVGGAPYEQYF. CDR3 nucleotides: TGTGCCAGCAGTGAGGTAGGGGGCGCCCCCTACGAGCAGTACTTC. The chain recombines TRBV6-1 with TRBJ2-7; TRBD1 matches at 7 bases. Germline CDR1 MNHNS, CDR2 SASEGT. The CDR3 spans 15 residues. With V trimmed by 3 bases and J by 2 bases, 7 bases remained unmatched.

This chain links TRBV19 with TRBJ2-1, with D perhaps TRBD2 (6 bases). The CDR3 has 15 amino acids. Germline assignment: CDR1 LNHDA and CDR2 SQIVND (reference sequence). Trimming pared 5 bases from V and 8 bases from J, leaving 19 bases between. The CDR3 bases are TGTGCCAGTAGTCCCGGACTAAACGGGGCCGATGAGCAGTTCTTC. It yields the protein CASSPGLNGADEQFF.

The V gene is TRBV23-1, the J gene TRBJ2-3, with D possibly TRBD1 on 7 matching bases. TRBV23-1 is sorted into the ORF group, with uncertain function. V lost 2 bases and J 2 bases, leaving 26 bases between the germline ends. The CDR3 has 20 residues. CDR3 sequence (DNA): TGCGCCAGCAGTCAAAGGCAATCAGGGGGGCGGCGGGGACCCACAGATACGCAGTATTTT. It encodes CASSQRQSGGRRGPTDTQYF.

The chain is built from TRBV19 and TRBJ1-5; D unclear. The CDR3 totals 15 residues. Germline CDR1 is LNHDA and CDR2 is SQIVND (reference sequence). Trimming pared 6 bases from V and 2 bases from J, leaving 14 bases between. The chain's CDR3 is CASSTEGVGNQPQHF. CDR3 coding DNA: TGTGCCAGTAGCACGGAAGGAGTTGGCAATCAGCCCCAGCATTTT.

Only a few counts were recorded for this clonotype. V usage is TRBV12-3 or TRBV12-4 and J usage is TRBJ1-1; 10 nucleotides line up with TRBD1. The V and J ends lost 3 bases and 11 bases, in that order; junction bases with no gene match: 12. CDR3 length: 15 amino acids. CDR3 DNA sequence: TGTGCCAGCAGTTTCGCTCAGACAGGGGGCGGTGAGGCTTTCTTT. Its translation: CASSFAQTGGGEAFF.

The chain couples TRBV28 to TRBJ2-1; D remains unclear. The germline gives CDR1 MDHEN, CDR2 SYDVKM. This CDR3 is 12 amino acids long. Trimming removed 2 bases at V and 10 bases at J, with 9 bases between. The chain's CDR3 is CASSLQAGEQFF. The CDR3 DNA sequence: TGTGCCAGCAGTTTACAAGCCGGAGAGCAGTTCTTC.

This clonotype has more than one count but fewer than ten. In nucleotides, the CDR3 is TGTGCCAGTAATTCTGCGACCAATCAGCCCCAGCATTTT. This translates into CASNSATNQPQHF. This sequence joins TRBV19 and TRBJ1-5, with D uncertain. Trimming stripped 7 bases from V and 3 bases from J, with 10 bases between. The CDR3 length is 13 residues. Germline CDR1 LNHDA, CDR2 SQIVND (reference sequence).

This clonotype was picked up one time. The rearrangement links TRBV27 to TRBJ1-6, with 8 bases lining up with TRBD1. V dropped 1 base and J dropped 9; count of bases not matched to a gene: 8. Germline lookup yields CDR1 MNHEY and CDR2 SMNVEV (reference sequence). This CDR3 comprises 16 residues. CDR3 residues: CASSLLGQERISPLHF. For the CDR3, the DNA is TGTGCCAGCAGTTTATTGGGACAGGAAAGGATTTCACCCCTCCACTTT.

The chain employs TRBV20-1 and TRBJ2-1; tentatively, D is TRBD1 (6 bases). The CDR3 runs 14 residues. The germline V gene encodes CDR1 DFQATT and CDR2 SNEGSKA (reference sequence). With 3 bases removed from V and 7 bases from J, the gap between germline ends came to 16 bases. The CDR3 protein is CSARVPLGQNEQFF. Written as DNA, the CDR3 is TGCAGTGCTAGGGTCCCCCTGGGACAAAATGAGCAGTTCTTC.

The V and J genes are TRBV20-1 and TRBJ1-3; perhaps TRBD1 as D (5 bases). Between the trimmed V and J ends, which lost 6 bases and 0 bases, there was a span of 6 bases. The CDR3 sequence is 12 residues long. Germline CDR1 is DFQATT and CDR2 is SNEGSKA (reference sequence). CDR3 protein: CSAGTSGNTIYF. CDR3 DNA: TGCAGTGCAGGGACCTCTGGAAACACCATATATTTT.

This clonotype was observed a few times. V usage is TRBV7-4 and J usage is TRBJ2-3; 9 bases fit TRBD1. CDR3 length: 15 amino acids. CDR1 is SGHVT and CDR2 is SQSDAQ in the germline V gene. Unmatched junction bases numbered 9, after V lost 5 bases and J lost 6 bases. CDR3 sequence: CASSHGTGWNDTQYF. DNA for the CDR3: TGTGCCAGCAGCCACGGGACAGGGTGGAATGATACGCAGTATTTT.

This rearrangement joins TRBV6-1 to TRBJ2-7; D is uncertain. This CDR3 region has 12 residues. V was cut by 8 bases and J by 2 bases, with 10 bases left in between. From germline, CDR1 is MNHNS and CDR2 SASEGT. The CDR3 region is CASRETTYEQYF. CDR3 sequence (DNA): TGTGCCAGCCGAGAGACAACCTACGAGCAGTACTTC.

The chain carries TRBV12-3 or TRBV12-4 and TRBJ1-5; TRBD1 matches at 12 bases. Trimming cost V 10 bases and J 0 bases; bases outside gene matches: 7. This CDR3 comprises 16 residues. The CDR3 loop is CATGTGGASSNQPQHF. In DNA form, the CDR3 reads TGTGCCACCGGGACAGGGGGCGCGAGTAGCAATCAGCCCCAGCATTTT.

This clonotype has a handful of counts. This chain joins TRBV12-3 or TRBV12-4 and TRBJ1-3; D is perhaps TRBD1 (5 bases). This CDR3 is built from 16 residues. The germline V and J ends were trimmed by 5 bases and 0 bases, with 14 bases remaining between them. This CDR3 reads CASSSLGTPSGNTIYF. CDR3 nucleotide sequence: TGTGCCAGCAGTAGCTTGGGGACTCCCTCTGGAAACACCATATATTTT.

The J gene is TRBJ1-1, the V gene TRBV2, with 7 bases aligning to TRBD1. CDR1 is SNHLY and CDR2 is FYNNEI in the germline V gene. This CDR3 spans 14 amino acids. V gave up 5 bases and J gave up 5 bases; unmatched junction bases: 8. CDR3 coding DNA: TGTGCCAGCAGTCCGGACAGGTATGGGACTGAAGCTTTCTTT. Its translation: CASSPDRYGTEAFF.

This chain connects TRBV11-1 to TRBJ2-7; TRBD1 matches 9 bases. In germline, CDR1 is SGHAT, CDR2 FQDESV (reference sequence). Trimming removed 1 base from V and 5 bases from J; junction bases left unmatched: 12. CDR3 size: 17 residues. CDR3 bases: TGTGCCAGCAGCTTAGGTGGTCTCGGGACAGGGAATCACGAGCAGTACTTC. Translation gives CASSLGGLGTGNHEQYF.

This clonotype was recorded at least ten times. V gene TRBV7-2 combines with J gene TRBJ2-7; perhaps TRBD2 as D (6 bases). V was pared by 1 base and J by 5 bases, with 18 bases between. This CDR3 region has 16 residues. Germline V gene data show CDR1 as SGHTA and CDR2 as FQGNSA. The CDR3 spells CASSLGRVAALHEQYF. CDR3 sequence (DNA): TGTGCCAGCAGCTTAGGAAGAGTAGCGGCCTTGCACGAGCAGTACTTC.

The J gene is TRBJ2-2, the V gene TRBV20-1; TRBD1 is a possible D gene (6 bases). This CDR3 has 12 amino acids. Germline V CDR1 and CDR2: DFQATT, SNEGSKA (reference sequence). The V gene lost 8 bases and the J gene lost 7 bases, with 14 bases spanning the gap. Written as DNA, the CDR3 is TGCAGTCTCATAGCGACAGGCGGGGAGCTGTTTTTT. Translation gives CSLIATGGELFF.

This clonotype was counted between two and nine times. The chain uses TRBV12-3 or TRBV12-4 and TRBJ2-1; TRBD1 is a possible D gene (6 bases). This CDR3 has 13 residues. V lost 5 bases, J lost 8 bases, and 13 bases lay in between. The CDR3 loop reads CASSPPGVHEQFF. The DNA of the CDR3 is TGTGCCAGCAGTCCTCCAGGGGTCCATGAGCAGTTCTTC.

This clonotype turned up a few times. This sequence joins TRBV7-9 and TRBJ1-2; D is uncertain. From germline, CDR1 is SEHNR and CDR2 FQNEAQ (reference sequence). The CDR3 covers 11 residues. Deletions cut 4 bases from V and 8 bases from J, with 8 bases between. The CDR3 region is CASSSSRGYTF. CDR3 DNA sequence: TGTGCCAGCAGCTCCTCGAGGGGCTACACCTTC.

CDR3 in DNA: TGTGCCAGCAGTTACGGAGCGGGAGATGGGAAAGAGCAGTTCTTC. Encoded protein: CASSYGAGDGKEQFF. This chain uses TRBV6-5 with TRBJ2-1; 8 bases agree with TRBD2. Losses at the gene ends were 2 bases for V and 10 bases for J; bases not matched to a gene: 10. Germline-derived CDR1 and CDR2 are MNHEY and SVGAGI. This CDR3 spans 15 amino acids.

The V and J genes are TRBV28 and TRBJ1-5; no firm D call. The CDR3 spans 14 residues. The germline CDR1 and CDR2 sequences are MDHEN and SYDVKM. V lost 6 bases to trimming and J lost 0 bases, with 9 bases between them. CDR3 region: CASRGGGSNQPQHF. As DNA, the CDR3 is TGTGCCAGCAGGGGCGGCGGTAGCAATCAGCCCCAGCATTTT.

CDR3: CASSPTGSYSNQPQHF. The CDR3, as DNA: TGCGCCAGCAGCCCAACAGGATCCTATAGCAATCAGCCCCAGCATTTT. This chain uses TRBV5-1 with TRBJ1-5, with D possibly TRBD1 on 5 matching bases. Deletions cut 4 bases from V and 0 bases from J, with 14 bases between. The CDR3 runs 16 residues. The germline V gene encodes CDR1 SGHRS and CDR2 YFSETQ.

CDR3 coding DNA: TGTGCCAGCTCCCGCCCCAAGGGAGAGGGCTACACCTTC. This sequence encodes CASSRPKGEGYTF. The chain has TRBV12-3 or TRBV12-4 and TRBJ1-2, with D unclear. This CDR3 is built from 13 residues. Between the trimmed V and J ends, which lost 8 bases and 8 bases, there was a span of 18 bases.

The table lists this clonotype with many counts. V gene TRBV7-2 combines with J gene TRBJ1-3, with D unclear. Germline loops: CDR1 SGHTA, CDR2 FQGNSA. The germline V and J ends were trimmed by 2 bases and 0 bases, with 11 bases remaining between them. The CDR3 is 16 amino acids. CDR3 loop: CASSLNIGSSGNTIYF. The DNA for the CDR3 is TGTGCCAGCAGCTTAAACATTGGAAGCTCTGGAAACACCATATATTTT. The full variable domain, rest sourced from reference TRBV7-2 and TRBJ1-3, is GAGVSQSPSNKVTEKGKDVELRCDPISGHTALYWYRQSLGQGLEFLIYFQGNSAPDKSGLPSDRFSAERTGGSVSTLTIQRTQQEDSAVYLCASSLNIGSSGNTIYFGEGSWLTVV.

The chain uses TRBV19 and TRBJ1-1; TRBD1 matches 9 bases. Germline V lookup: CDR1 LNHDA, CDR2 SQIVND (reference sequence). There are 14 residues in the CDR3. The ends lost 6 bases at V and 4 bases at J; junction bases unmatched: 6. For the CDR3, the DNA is TGTGCCAGTAGGGCACAGGGGGCGGCCACTGAAGCTTTCTTT. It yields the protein CASRAQGAATEAFF.

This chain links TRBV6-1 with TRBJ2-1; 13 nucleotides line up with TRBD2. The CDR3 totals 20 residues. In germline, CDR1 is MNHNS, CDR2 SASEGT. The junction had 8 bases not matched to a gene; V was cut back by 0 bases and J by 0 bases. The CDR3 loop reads CASSEALQLAGGSSYNEQFF. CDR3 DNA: TGTGCCAGCAGTGAAGCGCTTCAACTAGCGGGAGGGAGCTCCTACAATGAGCAGTTCTTC.

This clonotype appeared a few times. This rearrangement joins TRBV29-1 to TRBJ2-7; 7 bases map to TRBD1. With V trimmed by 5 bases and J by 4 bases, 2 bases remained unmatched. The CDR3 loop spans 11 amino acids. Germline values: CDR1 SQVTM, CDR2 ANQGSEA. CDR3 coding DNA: TGCAGCGTTAAGGGGGCGTACGAGCAGTACTTC. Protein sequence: CSVKGAYEQYF.

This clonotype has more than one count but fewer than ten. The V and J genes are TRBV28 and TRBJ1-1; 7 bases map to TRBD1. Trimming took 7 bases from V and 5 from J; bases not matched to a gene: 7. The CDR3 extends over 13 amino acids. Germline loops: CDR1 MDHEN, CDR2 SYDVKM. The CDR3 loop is CASKPGGNTEAFF. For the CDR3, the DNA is TGTGCCAGCAAACCAGGGGGTAATACTGAAGCTTTCTTT.

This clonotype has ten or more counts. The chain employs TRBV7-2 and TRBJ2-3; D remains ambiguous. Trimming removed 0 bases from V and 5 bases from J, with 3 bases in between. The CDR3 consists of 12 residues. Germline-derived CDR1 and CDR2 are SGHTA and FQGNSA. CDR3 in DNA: TGTGCCAGCAGCTTAGCTGTAGATACGCAGTATTTT. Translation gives CASSLAVDTQYF.

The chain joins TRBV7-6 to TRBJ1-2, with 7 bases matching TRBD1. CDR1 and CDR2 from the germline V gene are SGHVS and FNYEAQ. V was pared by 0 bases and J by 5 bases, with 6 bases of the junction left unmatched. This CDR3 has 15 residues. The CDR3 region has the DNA TGTGCCAGCAGCTTAGCTGGGACAGCCTCATATGGCTACACCTTC. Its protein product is CASSLAGTASYGYTF.

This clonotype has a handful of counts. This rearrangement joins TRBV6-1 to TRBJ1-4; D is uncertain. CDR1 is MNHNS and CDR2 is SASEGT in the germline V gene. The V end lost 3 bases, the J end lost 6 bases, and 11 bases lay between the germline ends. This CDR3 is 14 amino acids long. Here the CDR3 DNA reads TGTGCCAGCAGTGAGTTGCCGAAGGATGAAAAACTGTTTTTT. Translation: CASSELPKDEKLFF.